Following are 7 T cell receptor beta chains from one sample sequenced in a study of control samples from healthy donors and cancer patients. TCRdb's table, derived via immunoSEQ multiplex PCR, lists solely in-frame clones and lacks some. The sample includes about 120,000 clones, 85% to 90% of them seen just once. Sequenced input: PBMCs. The receptors shown here come from a woman aged 45-65 years with colorectal cancer.

This clone showed up just a few times. The V gene is TRBV2, the J gene TRBJ2-1, with a tentative D call TRBD2 (7 bases). Trimming took off 4 bases at V and 0 bases at J, with 16 bases between the two ends. CDR1 is SNHLY, CDR2 FYNNEI, per germline. This CDR3 spans 17 amino acids. The CDR3 loop is CASSAGRGSSSYNEQFF. CDR3 nucleotide sequence: TGTGCCAGCAGTGCGGGGAGGGGGAGCAGCTCCTACAATGAGCAGTTCTTC.

The chain recombines TRBV6-5 with TRBJ1-2, with a tentative D call TRBD1 (6 bases). This CDR3 has 13 amino acids. Between the trimmed V and J ends, which lost 6 bases and 8 bases, there was a span of 16 bases. Germline V lookup: CDR1 MNHEY, CDR2 SVGAGI. In nucleotides, the CDR3 is TGTGCCAGCAGAGGAGGGGGGGGGAGAGGCTACACCTTC. Protein product: CASRGGGGRGYTF.

This rearrangement joins TRBV25-1 to TRBJ1-4; D gene ambiguous. The CDR3 covers 17 residues. V gave up 2 bases and J gave up 3 bases, with 16 bases separating them. CDR1 and CDR2 (germline): MGHDK, SYGVNS. The CDR3 DNA follows: TGTGCCAGCAGTGAAGTTAGCCAAAAGGGTCCTAATGAAAAACTGTTTTTT. The encoded protein is CASSEVSQKGPNEKLFF.

The gene calls are TRBV7-8 and TRBJ2-5, with D tentatively TRBD2 (8 bases). The CDR3 covers 15 residues. CDR1 is SGHVS and CDR2 is FQNEAQ in the germline V gene. Trimming cost V 5 bases and J 5 bases, with 18 bases left between them. CDR3 protein: CASSLRTGGGETQYF. DNA for the CDR3: TGTGCCAGCAGCCTTCGGACAGGCGGGGGGGAGACCCAGTACTTC.

V is TRBV19 and J is TRBJ1-5; 7 bases fit TRBD1. The length of the CDR3 is 16 residues. V lost 6 bases and J lost 4; bases outside the gene matches: 12. Germline V gene sequence: CDR1 LNHDA, CDR2 SQIVND (reference sequence). The CDR3: CASSERRGQMNQPQHF. Written as DNA, the CDR3 is TGTGCCAGTAGCGAGCGGAGGGGACAGATGAATCAGCCCCAGCATTTT. The full variable domain, with the rest looked up from reference TRBV19 and TRBJ1-5, is DGGITQSPKYLFRKEGQNVTLSCEQNLNHDAMYWYRQDPGQGLRLIYYSQIVNDFQKGDIAEGYSVSREKKESFPLTVTSAQKNPTAFYLCASSERRGQMNQPQHFGDGTRLSIL.

This rearrangement joins TRBV6-5 to TRBJ1-5, with D tentatively TRBD1 (6 bases). Trimming stripped 8 bases from V and 0 bases from J, with 14 bases between. Germline lookup yields CDR1 MNHEY and CDR2 SVGAGI. This CDR3 has 15 residues. The CDR3 sequence: CASDPNRDSNQPQHF. CDR3 nucleotides: TGTGCCAGCGATCCTAACAGGGATAGCAATCAGCCCCAGCATTTT.

The J gene is TRBJ2-7, the V gene TRBV7-9, with D possibly matching TRBD2 (5 bases). Looked up from germline, CDR1 is SEHNR and CDR2 is FQNEAQ (reference sequence). The ends were cut back, 1 base at V and 2 bases at J, with 9 bases in the middle. The CDR3 extends over 14 amino acids. In nucleotides, the CDR3 is TGTGCCAGCAGCTTAGGGAGGCCCCCCTACGAGCAGTACTTC. This gives the protein CASSLGRPPYEQYF.